The 15 T cell receptor beta chains below all came from one sample that was sequenced in a study of cytomegalovirus exposure and HLA in healthy donors. It was with 60 Vbeta and 13 Jbeta primers that the PCR ran. Repertoires were generated with immunoSEQ multiplex PCR, while TCRdb's copy carries only in-frame clones and drops some. The sample table sets out some 200,000 clones. Specimen: PBMCs. The receptors originated from a man aged 25 to 45 in good health and CMV-seronegative.

The V gene is TRBV18, the J gene TRBJ2-6, with D tentatively TRBD1 (5 bases). The CDR3 sequence is 15 residues long. Trimming stripped 3 bases from V and 0 bases from J, with 6 bases between. Germline V gene sequence: CDR1 KGHSH, CDR2 LQKENI. The DNA of the CDR3 is TGTGCCAGCTCACCTCAGGGCTCTGGGGCCAACGTCCTGACTTTC. Residues: CASSPQGSGANVLTF.

The V call is TRBV2, the J call TRBJ1-6; D is undetermined. Trimming took 7 bases from V and 9 from J, leaving 16 bases between them. The CDR3 has 14 amino acids. Germline assignment: CDR1 SNHLY and CDR2 FYNNEI. Here the CDR3 DNA reads TGTGCCAGCACCCCGCAACACCGTTCTTCACCCCTCCACTTT. Protein sequence: CASTPQHRSSPLHF.

The chain couples TRBV7-2 to TRBJ2-3, with D perhaps matching TRBD2 (7 bases). V lost 5 bases and J lost 3, with 15 bases in between. The V gene's germline CDR1 is SGHTA and CDR2 FQGNSA. The CDR3 has 15 residues. CDR3 amino acids: CASSLGGAWTDTQYF. The CDR3 DNA follows: TGTGCCAGCAGCCTTGGGGGGGCCTGGACAGATACGCAGTATTTT.

The chain joins TRBV2 to TRBJ1-1, with D possibly TRBD1 on 6 matching bases. The germline V gene encodes CDR1 SNHLY and CDR2 FYNNEI. CDR3 size: 14 residues. V dropped 4 bases and J dropped 6 bases, with 15 bases sitting between them. The CDR3 loop reads CASSGGIQGSEAFF. The CDR3, as DNA: TGTGCCAGCAGTGGGGGGATACAGGGCTCTGAAGCTTTCTTT.

The V call is TRBV4-1, the J call TRBJ1-3; perhaps TRBD1 as D (6 bases). The CDR3 spans 17 residues. Trimming shortened V by 0 bases and J by 0 bases, and 12 bases separated the two germline ends. CDR1 MGHRA and CDR2 YSYEKL come from the germline V gene. The CDR3 here is CASSQDWAGDSGNTIYF. Here the CDR3 DNA reads TGCGCCAGCAGCCAAGATTGGGCAGGGGACTCTGGAAACACCATATATTTT.

This rearrangement joins TRBV30 to TRBJ2-7; 7 bases fit TRBD2. Germline V gene data show CDR1 as GTSNPN and CDR2 as SVGIG (reference sequence). The CDR3 consists of 13 residues. The ends lost 3 bases at V and 4 bases at J; junction bases unmatched: 6. The CDR3 DNA reads TGTGCCTGGAGGGCCAGCGGGGAATACGAGCAGTACTTC. Its translation: CAWRASGEYEQYF.

V and J are TRBV11-2 and TRBJ2-3, with 7 bases matching TRBD2. J gave up 4 bases and V 6 bases, and 10 bases lay outside the gene matches. The CDR3 has 15 residues. CDR1 SGHAT and CDR2 FQNNGV come from the germline V gene. The CDR3 sequence is CASRTFGGLSDTQYF. Here the CDR3 DNA reads TGTGCCAGCAGAACTTTTGGGGGACTATCAGATACGCAGTATTTT. Full variable domain (missing parts from reference TRBV11-2 and TRBJ2-3): EAGVAQSPRYKIIEKRQSVAFWCNPISGHATLYWYQQILGQGPKLLIQFQNNGVVDDSQLPKDRFSAERLKGVDSTLKIQPAKLEDSAVYLCASRTFGGLSDTQYFGPGTRLTVL.

Comments on this clone: Other DNA sequences from this sample encode an identical CDR3 as well. The gene calls are TRBV7-2 and TRBJ1-5, with 10 bases aligning to TRBD1. CDR1 and CDR2 (germline): SGHTA, FQGNSA. This CDR3 region has 14 residues. V lost 3 bases, J lost 6 bases, and 2 bases stayed unmatched. The CDR3 reads CASSLGQGSQPQHF. As DNA, the CDR3 is TGTGCCAGCAGCTTGGGACAGGGGAGTCAGCCCCAGCATTTT. The variable domain in full, with the rest retrieved from reference TRBV7-2 and TRBJ1-5, is GAGVSQSPSNKVTEKGKDVELRCDPISGHTALYWYRQSLGQGLEFLIYFQGNSAPDKSGLPSDRFSAERTGGSVSTLTIQRTQQEDSAVYLCASSLGQGSQPQHFGDGTRLSIL.

The chain combines TRBV13 with TRBJ1-4; TRBD1 matches at 7 bases. Germline lookup yields CDR1 PRHDT and CDR2 FYEKMQ (reference sequence). The CDR3 consists of 16 residues. V shed 4 bases and J 2 bases; nucleotides not matched to a gene: 7. The CDR3 DNA sequence: TGTGCCAGCAGCTACCTAACAGGGGTGACTAATGAAAAACTGTTTTTT. It yields the protein CASSYLTGVTNEKLFF.

V gene TRBV2 combines with J gene TRBJ2-7, with 9 bases matching TRBD2. The V gene end was trimmed by 9 bases and the J gene end by 5 bases; junction bases not matched to a gene: 11. Germline V lookup: CDR1 SNHLY, CDR2 FYNNEI. CDR3 length: 14 amino acids. Here the CDR3 DNA reads TGTGCCAGGGGGAGGCGGGAGGGCCCCAACGAGCAGTACTTC. The encoded protein is CARGRREGPNEQYF.

The chain employs TRBV28 and TRBJ2-7, with 16 bases identical to TRBD2. Per germline, CDR1 MDHEN and CDR2 SYDVKM. The V segment lost 3 bases and the J segment 3 bases; nucleotides outside the gene matches: 2. This CDR3 contains 16 residues. Here the CDR3 reads CASSLGLAGGSYEQYF. The CDR3 nucleotides are TGTGCCAGCAGTTTGGGACTAGCGGGAGGGAGCTACGAGCAGTACTTC.

This chain uses TRBV7-6 with TRBJ1-1; D is unclear. Germline CDR1 reads SGHVS; CDR2 reads FNYEAQ. There are 13 residues in the CDR3. V lost 6 bases and J 3 bases, leaving 11 bases between the germline ends. The CDR3 loop reads CASSSDKYTEAFF. The DNA for the CDR3 is TGTGCCAGCAGTTCAGACAAGTACACTGAAGCTTTCTTT.

The chain uses TRBV6-5 and TRBJ1-2; possible D gene TRBD1, 6 bases. Trimming shortened V by 6 bases and J by 4 bases, and 9 bases separated the two germline ends. Germline V gene sequence: CDR1 MNHEY, CDR2 SVGAGI. The CDR3 is 12 residues long. Here the CDR3 reads CASRGDIYGYTF. The CDR3 region has the DNA TGTGCCAGCAGGGGGGACATCTATGGCTACACCTTC.

The genes are TRBV2 and TRBJ2-5, with TRBD2 matching 14 bases. The CDR3 length is 14 residues. Per the germline V gene, CDR1 is SNHLY and CDR2 is FYNNEI. The V segment lost 9 bases and the J segment 7 bases; nucleotides outside the gene matches: 7. The CDR3 loop reads CASRLAGGPGTQYF. The CDR3 bases are TGTGCCAGTAGACTAGCGGGGGGGCCTGGGACCCAGTACTTC.

The rearrangement uses TRBV27 and TRBJ1-5; no clear D. This CDR3 is 15 amino acids long. The V gene's germline CDR1 is MNHEY and CDR2 SMNVEV (reference sequence). The V and J ends lost 3 bases and 1 base respectively, with 10 bases between them. CDR3 nucleotides: TGTGCCAGCAGTTTGCGGGCAGCAAGCAATCAGCCCCAGCATTTT. The encoded protein is CASSLRAASNQPQHF.